Below, 32 T cell receptor beta chains from the same sample are listed, as sequenced in a study of cytomegalovirus exposure and HLA in healthy donors. 13 Jbeta primers and 60 Vbeta primers were used for the PCR. Measured with immunoSEQ multiplex PCR; TCRdb has only the in-frame clones, and not every one. The sample has fewer than 150,000 clones, over 75% seen once; the top ten hold 3.5% to 4%. The sequencing sample was made of PBMCs. The receptor source for this set is a human donor in good health.

The rearrangement links TRBV28 to TRBJ2-7; 8 nucleotides agree with TRBD2. Per germline, CDR1 MDHEN and CDR2 SYDVKM. V was clipped by 8 bases and J by 6 bases; unmatched bases: 12. The CDR3 has 14 residues. CDR3 nucleotides: TGTGCCAGCGGTTCGGGGGGGAGTGGAGGCGAGCAGTACTTC. Its protein is CASGSGGSGGEQYF.

In this sample, this clone turned up a few times. The CDR3: CASSLLRTEAFF. The CDR3 coding sequence is TGTGCCAGCAGCTTATTGAGGACTGAAGCTTTCTTT. The chain recombines TRBV7-2 with TRBJ1-1; D is ambiguous. This CDR3 region has 12 residues. The germline V gene encodes CDR1 SGHTA and CDR2 FQGNSA. The V end was cut by 2 bases, the J end by 5 bases, with 6 bases between.

This chain uses TRBV27 with TRBJ2-7; 11 positions match TRBD1. Germline values: CDR1 MNHEY, CDR2 SMNVEV (reference sequence). V shed 4 bases and J 3 bases; nucleotides not matched to a gene: 11. The length of the CDR3 is 17 residues. CDR3 region: CASSYRTGGAGGYEQYF. The DNA for the CDR3 is TGTGCCAGCAGTTACCGGACAGGGGGCGCGGGTGGCTACGAGCAGTACTTC.

The table lists this clone with a few counts. This chain connects TRBV7-8 to TRBJ2-1, with a weak D call TRBD2 (5 bases). The germline V gene has CDR1 SGHVS and CDR2 FQNEAQ. The V end was cut by 5 bases, the J end by 0 bases, with 11 bases between. CDR3 length: 15 amino acids. The CDR3 bases are TGTGCCAGCAGCCCTCAGCGGAGCTCCTACAATGAGCAGTTCTTC. Translated, it gives CASSPQRSSYNEQFF. Full variable domain (missing parts from reference TRBV7-8 and TRBJ2-1): GAGVSQSPRYKVAKRGQDVALRCDPISGHVSLFWYQQALGQGPEFLTYFQNEAQLDKSGLPSDRFFAERPEGSVSTLKIQRTQQEDSAVYLCASSPQRSSYNEQFFGPGTRLTVL.

The chain uses TRBV7-9 and TRBJ2-5, with D perhaps matching TRBD1 (6 bases). The CDR3 runs to 15 residues. Between the trimmed V and J ends, which lost 6 bases and 4 bases, there was a span of 18 bases. CDR1 SEHNR and CDR2 FQNEAQ come from the germline V gene (reference sequence). DNA for the CDR3: TGTGCCAGCAGTAGAAACAGGGTTCGGGCAGAGACCCAGTACTTC. Its translation: CASSRNRVRAETQYF.

J is TRBJ2-3 and V is TRBV2, with 9 bases matching TRBD2. Germline trimming cut 8 bases from V and 0 bases from J; bases unmatched to any gene: 21. From germline, CDR1 is SNHLY and CDR2 FYNNEI. This CDR3 region has 20 residues. The CDR3 bases are TGTGCCAGCCAGTTTACCCTCGTGGGCCAAAGCGGGAGGAGCACAGATACGCAGTATTTT. The encoded protein is CASQFTLVGQSGRSTDTQYF.

The chain couples TRBV11-2 to TRBJ2-2; D remains unclear. The CDR3 spans 14 residues. In germline, CDR1 is SGHAT, CDR2 FQNNGV. The V end lost 5 bases, the J end lost 7 bases, and 14 bases lay between the germline ends. The CDR3 is CASSPAGAIGELFF. The CDR3 DNA reads as TGTGCCAGCAGCCCAGCTGGAGCCATCGGGGAGCTGTTTTTT.

This rearrangement joins TRBV25-1 to TRBJ2-5, with 8 bases fitting TRBD1. V trimming: 4 bases; J trimming: 3 bases; junction bases outside the gene matches: 7. There are 15 residues in the CDR3. The germline gives CDR1 MGHDK, CDR2 SYGVNS. The CDR3 region is CASSGIATGEETQYF. CDR3 DNA sequence: TGTGCCAGCAGTGGAATCGCGACAGGGGAAGAGACCCAGTACTTC.

This sequence joins TRBV5-8 and TRBJ1-2; D might be TRBD1 (6 bases). CDR3 length: 16 residues. The V end lost 3 bases, the J end lost 0 bases, and 15 bases lay between the germline ends. The germline CDR1 and CDR2 sequences are SGHTS and YDEGEE. In nucleotides, the CDR3 is TGTGCCAGCAGCTCCACACCAACAGGGCCTAACTATGGCTACACCTTC. Protein: CASSSTPTGPNYGYTF.

This clone was counted a few times. The V gene is TRBV6-5, the J gene TRBJ1-2, with a tentative D call TRBD1 (5 bases). CDR1 and CDR2 (germline): MNHEY, SVGAGI. The CDR3 has 15 residues. The germline V and J ends were trimmed by 0 bases and 11 bases, with 19 bases remaining between them. In DNA form, the CDR3 reads TGTGCCAGCAGTTACTCCTCCGGCGGGGGGATGTGGTACACCTTC. It encodes CASSYSSGGGMWYTF.

The chain uses TRBV28 and TRBJ2-6; tentative D call: TRBD2 (5 bases). The CDR3 runs 16 residues. Trimming removed 0 bases from V and 0 bases from J, with 6 bases in between. CDR1 is MDHEN, CDR2 SYDVKM, per germline. As DNA, the CDR3 is TGTGCCAGCAGTTTATGGGGGAGCTCTGGGGCCAACGTCCTGACTTTC. It specifies CASSLWGSSGANVLTF.

CDR3 sequence (DNA): TGCAGCGTTTTTGGGGGGTCCAGCTCCTACGAGCAGTACTTC. Translating gives CSVFGGSSSYEQYF. This sequence joins TRBV29-1 and TRBJ2-7; maybe TRBD2 (6 bases). The V gene's germline CDR1 is SQVTM and CDR2 ANQGSEA. V lost 5 bases and J lost 0, with 14 bases in between. The CDR3 is 14 residues long.

The chain combines TRBV18 with TRBJ1-2; the match to TRBD1 covers 7 bases. From germline, CDR1 is KGHSH and CDR2 LQKENI. The ends lost 3 bases at V and 6 bases at J; junction bases unmatched: 7. The CDR3 covers 14 residues. Written as DNA, the CDR3 is TGTGCCAGCTCACCCACCGGGACAGTGGATGGCTACACCTTC. This gives the protein CASSPTGTVDGYTF.

This sequence joins TRBV6-5 and TRBJ1-1; a possible D gene is TRBD1 (5 bases). The CDR3 has 13 residues. Looked up from germline, CDR1 is MNHEY and CDR2 is SVGAGI. Trimming left V 4 bases short and J 1 base short, with 7 bases between. The CDR3 region has the DNA TGTGCCAGCAGTTTCACAGGGAACACTGAAGCTTTCTTT. It specifies CASSFTGNTEAFF.

This clone was seen a few times. The chain combines TRBV5-1 with TRBJ1-2; 9 positions agree with TRBD1. CDR1 SGHRS and CDR2 YFSETQ come from the germline V gene. This CDR3 spans 13 amino acids. V gave up 5 bases and J gave up 6 bases; unmatched junction bases: 5. CDR3 DNA: TGCGCCAGCAGTACAGGGGGCGCAGATGGCTACACCTTC. It is translated as CASSTGGADGYTF. The whole variable domain, remainder taken from reference TRBV5-1 and TRBJ1-2, is KAGVTQTPRYLIKTRGQQVTLSCSPISGHRSVSWYQQTPGQGLQFLFEYFSETQRNKGNFPGRFSGRQFSNSRSEMNVSTLELGDSALYLCASSTGGADGYTFGSGTRLTVV.

V gene TRBV7-9 combines with J gene TRBJ2-1, with 12 bases lining up with TRBD2. J lost 5 bases, V lost 5 bases, and 7 bases had no gene match. The CDR3 has 16 residues. Per germline, CDR1 SEHNR and CDR2 FQNEAQ (reference sequence). DNA of the CDR3: TGTGCCAGCAGCGTATCTAGCGGGAGGGCTCACAATGAGCAGTTCTTC. Encoded protein: CASSVSSGRAHNEQFF.

This clone has only a few counts. The chain combines TRBV5-1 with TRBJ2-2; 10 nucleotides line up with TRBD1. The V and J ends lost 4 bases and 7 bases, in that order; junction bases with no gene match: 7. The CDR3 totals 15 residues. Germline CDR1 SGHRS, CDR2 YFSETQ. The CDR3 sequence: CASSDGQGEVGELFF. The DNA of the CDR3 is TGCGCCAGCAGCGACGGACAGGGGGAGGTCGGGGAGCTGTTTTTT. The complete variable domain, with remaining parts taken from reference TRBV5-1 and TRBJ2-2, reads KAGVTQTPRYLIKTRGQQVTLSCSPISGHRSVSWYQQTPGQGLQFLFEYFSETQRNKGNFPGRFSGRQFSNSRSEMNVSTLELGDSALYLCASSDGQGEVGELFFGEGSRLTVL.

The chain combines TRBV27 with TRBJ2-5, with D possibly TRBD2 on 5 matching bases. The end of the DNA is better explained by TRBJ2-7, so the J call may be wrong. Germline CDR1 reads MNHEY; CDR2 reads SMNVEV (reference sequence). The CDR3 runs 16 residues. The CDR3 region is CASSSPTGMRAYEQYF. The CDR3 bases are TGTGCCAGCAGTTCCCCCACCGGGATGCGAGCCTACGAGCAGTACTTC.

The chain couples TRBV28 to TRBJ1-4, with D possibly TRBD1 on 6 matching bases. CDR3 size: 16 residues. Germline V gene lookup returns CDR1 MDHEN and CDR2 SYDVKM. The V end was cut by 5 bases, the J end by 0 bases, with 13 bases between. In DNA, the CDR3 is TGTGCCAGCAGTCCACAGGGTGGGGCAACTAATGAAAAACTGTTTTTT. Translated, it gives CASSPQGGATNEKLFF.

The gene calls are TRBV7-9 and TRBJ1-2; 9 bases line up with TRBD1. V was pared by 5 bases and J by 4 bases, with 2 bases of the junction left unmatched. The CDR3 is 13 amino acids. Germline V CDR1 and CDR2: SEHNR, FQNEAQ (reference sequence). The CDR3 DNA follows: TGTGCCAGCAGCCCGGGACAGGGCTATGGCTACACCTTC. It codes for CASSPGQGYGYTF.

The genes are TRBV19 and TRBJ1-1; D not resolved. This CDR3 comprises 13 residues. Trimming took 6 bases from V and 0 from J, leaving 8 bases between them. Germline loops: CDR1 LNHDA, CDR2 SQIVND (reference sequence). The CDR3: CASSNSLNTEAFF. CDR3 sequence (DNA): TGTGCCAGTAGCAATAGCTTGAACACTGAAGCTTTCTTT. The complete variable domain, with remaining parts taken from reference TRBV19 and TRBJ1-1, reads DGGITQSPKYLFRKEGQNVTLSCEQNLNHDAMYWYRQDPGQGLRLIYYSQIVNDFQKGDIAEGYSVSREKKESFPLTVTSAQKNPTAFYLCASSNSLNTEAFFGQGTRLTVV.

The rearrangement uses TRBV5-8 and TRBJ1-2; TRBD1 agrees at 7 bases. The V segment lost 1 base and the J segment 4 bases; nucleotides outside the gene matches: 10. Germline lookup yields CDR1 SGHTS and CDR2 YDEGEE. The CDR3 covers 16 residues. The CDR3 protein is CASSLITGEGGYGYTF. The CDR3 DNA sequence: TGTGCCAGCAGCTTGATTACAGGGGAAGGTGGCTATGGCTACACCTTC.

This clone was recorded a few times. This chain uses TRBV2 with TRBJ2-5, with D tentatively TRBD1 (6 bases). The V and J ends lost 9 bases and 5 bases respectively, with 19 bases between them. The V gene's germline CDR1 is SNHLY and CDR2 FYNNEI. The CDR3 is 14 amino acids. The DNA for the CDR3 is TGTGCCAGTCGTCAGGGGTCGAGCATCGAGACCCAGTACTTC. This sequence encodes CASRQGSSIETQYF.

The J gene is TRBJ2-7, the V gene TRBV4-1; D not resolved. Trimming stripped 3 bases from V and 3 bases from J, with 15 bases between. Germline CDR1 reads MGHRA; CDR2 reads YSYEKL. The CDR3 loop spans 15 amino acids. The CDR3 loop is CASSQIPLTYYEQYF. As DNA, the CDR3 is TGCGCCAGCAGCCAGATCCCTTTGACTTACTACGAGCAGTACTTC.

The rearrangement links TRBV19 to TRBJ2-7; a weak D match, TRBD2 (6 bases). Germline CDR1 and CDR2: LNHDA and SQIVND (reference sequence). Between the trimmed V and J ends, which lost 6 bases and 0 bases, there was a span of 12 bases. CDR3 length: 14 residues. CDR3 sequence reads: CASRVNSGSYEQYF. The DNA for the CDR3 is TGTGCCAGTAGGGTGAATAGCGGCTCCTACGAGCAGTACTTC. Drawing the rest from reference TRBV19 and TRBJ2-7, the complete variable domain is DGGITQSPKYLFRKEGQNVTLSCEQNLNHDAMYWYRQDPGQGLRLIYYSQIVNDFQKGDIAEGYSVSREKKESFPLTVTSAQKNPTAFYLCASRVNSGSYEQYFGPGTRLTVT.

The chain uses TRBV6-5 and TRBJ2-7; perhaps TRBD1 as D (5 bases). Trimming removed 6 bases from V and 4 bases from J, with 10 bases in between. There are 12 residues in the CDR3. Germline V gene lookup returns CDR1 MNHEY and CDR2 SVGAGI. DNA for the CDR3: TGTGCCAGCAGGCTGACAGAATACGAGCAGTACTTC. Translating it yields CASRLTEYEQYF.

This clone occurred once. The chain links TRBV9 to TRBJ1-4, with 10 bases aligning to TRBD1. The CDR3 spans 14 residues. From germline, CDR1 is SGDLS and CDR2 YYNGEE. Trimming took 4 bases from V and 5 from J; bases not matched to a gene: 2. The CDR3 spells CASSWGQGNEKLFF. CDR3 DNA sequence: TGTGCCAGCAGCTGGGGACAGGGGAATGAAAAACTGTTTTTT.

This chain links TRBV5-1 with TRBJ2-2; possibly TRBD1 for D (6 bases). V shed 2 bases and J shed 6 bases, with 14 bases lying between them. CDR3 length equals 15 residues. Germline loops: CDR1 SGHRS, CDR2 YFSETQ. The CDR3: CASSFTGPGAGELFF. Here the CDR3 DNA reads TGCGCCAGCAGCTTCACGGGCCCAGGGGCCGGGGAGCTGTTTTTT.

The rearrangement joins TRBV2 to TRBJ1-2, with a possible D match to TRBD1 (5 bases). Germline V lookup: CDR1 SNHLY, CDR2 FYNNEI. The CDR3 loop spans 14 amino acids. Trimming took off 7 bases at V and 12 bases at J, with 24 bases between the two ends. In nucleotides, the CDR3 is TGTGCCAGCACCCGCTTTGACAGTCTCCACCCTGACACCTTC. Its protein product is CASTRFDSLHPDTF.

About this clone: Its ends do not fully match the called genes, so a read error is possible. This chain joins TRBV10-2 and TRBJ2-4; TRBD1 agrees at 9 bases. In germline, CDR1 is WSHSY, CDR2 SAAADI. The CDR3 sequence is 16 residues long. Here the CDR3 DNA reads TGCGCCAGCTCCCCACCGGGACAGGGCGCCAAAAACAGTCAGTACTTC. Translation gives CASSPPGQGAKNSQYF.

J is TRBJ2-2 and V is TRBV5-4; D is unresolved. The length of the CDR3 is 15 residues. Looked up from germline, CDR1 is SGHNT and CDR2 is YYREEE (reference sequence). Trimming pared 7 bases from V and 2 bases from J, leaving 15 bases between. CDR3 loop: CASAQSQLNTGELFF. In DNA, the CDR3 is TGTGCCAGCGCTCAAAGCCAACTAAACACCGGGGAGCTGTTTTTT.

The CDR3 loop reads CASSLALGQGLMNTEAFF. In DNA, the CDR3 is TGTGCCAGCAGCTTAGCATTGGGGCAGGGGCTTATGAACACTGAAGCTTTCTTT. This chain links TRBV7-6 with TRBJ1-1, with TRBD1 as a possible D gene (6 bases). The CDR3 runs 18 residues. Trimming pared 0 bases from V and 0 bases from J, leaving 17 bases between. Germline V gives CDR1 SGHVS, CDR2 FNYEAQ.